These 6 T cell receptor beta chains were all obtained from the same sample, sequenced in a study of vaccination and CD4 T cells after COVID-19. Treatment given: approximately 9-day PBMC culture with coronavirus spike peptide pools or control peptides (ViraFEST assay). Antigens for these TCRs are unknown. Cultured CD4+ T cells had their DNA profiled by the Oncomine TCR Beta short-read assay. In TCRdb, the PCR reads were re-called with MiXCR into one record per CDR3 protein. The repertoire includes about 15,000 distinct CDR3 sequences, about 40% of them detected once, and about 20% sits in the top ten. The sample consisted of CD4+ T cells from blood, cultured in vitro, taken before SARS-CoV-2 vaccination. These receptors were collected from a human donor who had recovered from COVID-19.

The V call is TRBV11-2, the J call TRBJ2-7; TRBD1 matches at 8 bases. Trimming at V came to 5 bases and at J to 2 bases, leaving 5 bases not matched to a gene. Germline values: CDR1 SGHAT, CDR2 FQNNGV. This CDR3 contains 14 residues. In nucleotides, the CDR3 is TGTGCCAGCAGCCACCGGACAGGGACCTACGAGCAGTACTTC. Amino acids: CASSHRTGTYEQYF.

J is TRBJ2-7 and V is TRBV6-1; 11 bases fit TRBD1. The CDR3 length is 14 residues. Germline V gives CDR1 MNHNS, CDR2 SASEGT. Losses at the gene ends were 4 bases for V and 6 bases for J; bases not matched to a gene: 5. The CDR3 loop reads CASSVRDRGSEQYF. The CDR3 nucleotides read TGTGCCAGCAGTGTAAGGGACAGGGGGAGCGAGCAGTACTTC.

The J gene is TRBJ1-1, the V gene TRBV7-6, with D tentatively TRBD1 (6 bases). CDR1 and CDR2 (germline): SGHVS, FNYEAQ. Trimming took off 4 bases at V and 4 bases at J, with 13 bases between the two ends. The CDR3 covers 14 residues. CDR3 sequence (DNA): TGTGCCAGCAGCTCCCTAGAGGGGGGCACTGAAGCTTTCTTT. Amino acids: CASSSLEGGTEAFF.

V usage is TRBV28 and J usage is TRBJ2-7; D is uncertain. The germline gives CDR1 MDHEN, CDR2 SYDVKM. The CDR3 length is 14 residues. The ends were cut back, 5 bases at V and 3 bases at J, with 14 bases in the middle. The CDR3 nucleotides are TGTGCCAGCAGTCCCTCTGCTACTCTCTACGAGCAGTACTTC. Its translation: CASSPSATLYEQYF.

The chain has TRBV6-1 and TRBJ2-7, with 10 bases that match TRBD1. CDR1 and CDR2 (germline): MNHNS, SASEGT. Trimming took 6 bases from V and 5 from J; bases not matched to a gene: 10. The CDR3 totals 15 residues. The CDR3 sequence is CASSRLGTGENEQYF. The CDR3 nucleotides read TGTGCCAGCAGCCGACTTGGGACAGGGGAAAACGAGCAGTACTTC.

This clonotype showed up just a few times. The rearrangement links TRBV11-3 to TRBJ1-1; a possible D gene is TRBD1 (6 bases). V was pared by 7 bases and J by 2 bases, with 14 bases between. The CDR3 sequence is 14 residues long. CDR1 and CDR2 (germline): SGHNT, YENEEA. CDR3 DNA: TGTGCCAGCATGGCCAGGACAGTCAACACTGAAGCTTTCTTT. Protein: CASMARTVNTEAFF.